This TCR beta chain is drawn from a study of cytomegalovirus exposure and HLA in healthy donors. The study's findings and limits: CMV antigen specificity of a few CMV-associated chains was confirmed in vitro. The study designated 150 to 200 TCR beta chains cytomegalovirus-associated.

V lost 4 bases to trimming and J lost 6 bases; unmatched junction nucleotides: 3. Looked up from germline, CDR1 is MNHEY and CDR2 is SMNVEV (reference sequence). The CDR3 runs 15 residues. The repertoire was sequenced with immunoSEQ multiplex PCR; TCRdb's copy has only in-frame clones and lacks some. Here the sample spans more than 110,000 clones, approximately 84% being singletons. About this clone itself: Its target is not known.

While the first cohort had over 650 subjects, the donors belonged to the separate validation cohort of about 130 subjects. This TCR came from a woman aged 30 to 39 in good health and CMV-seronegative. The chain links TRBV27 to TRBJ2-2; 12 bases are shared with TRBD2. The sequenced material came from PBMCs. CDR3 protein: CASSSPSGGAGELFF. In DNA, the CDR3 is TGTGCCAGCAGTTCTCCTAGCGGGGGGGCCGGGGAGCTGTTTTTT.